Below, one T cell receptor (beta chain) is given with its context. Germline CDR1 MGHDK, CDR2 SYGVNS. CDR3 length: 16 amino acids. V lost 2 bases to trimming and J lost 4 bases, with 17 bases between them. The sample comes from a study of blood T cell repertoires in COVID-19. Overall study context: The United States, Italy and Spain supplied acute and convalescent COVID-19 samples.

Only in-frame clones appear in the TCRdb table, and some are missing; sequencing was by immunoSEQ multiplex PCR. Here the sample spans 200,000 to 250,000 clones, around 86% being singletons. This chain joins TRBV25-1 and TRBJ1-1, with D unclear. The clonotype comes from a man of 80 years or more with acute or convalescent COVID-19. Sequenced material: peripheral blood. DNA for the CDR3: TGTGCCAGCAGTGAAAGGGCGGGAGGGAGGAGCACTGAAGCTTTCTTT. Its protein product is CASSERAGGRSTEAFF.